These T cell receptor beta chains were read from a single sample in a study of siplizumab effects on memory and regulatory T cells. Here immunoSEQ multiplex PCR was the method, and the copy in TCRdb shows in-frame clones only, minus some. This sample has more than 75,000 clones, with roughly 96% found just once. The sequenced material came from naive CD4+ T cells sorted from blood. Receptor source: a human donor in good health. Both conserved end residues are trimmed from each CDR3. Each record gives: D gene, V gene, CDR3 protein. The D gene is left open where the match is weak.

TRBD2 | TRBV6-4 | ARYTASGSMPSYEQY
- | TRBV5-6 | ASSFRSDSVTEAF
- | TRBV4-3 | ASSQVDSNTGELF
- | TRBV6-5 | ASRPHGAVNTEAF
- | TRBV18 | ASSALSEAF
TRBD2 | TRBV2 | ASSRIAGGQETQY
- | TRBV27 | ASRYAWGGEQY
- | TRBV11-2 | ASSLRGGGGSYEQY
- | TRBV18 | ASSPVSGPGTEAF
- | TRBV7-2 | ASSLARVYGSSSYEQY
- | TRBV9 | ASSLGTRPPLH
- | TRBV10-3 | AISEDRNYGYT
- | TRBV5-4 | ASSPSIGGRSYEQY
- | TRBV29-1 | SVGFGEQY
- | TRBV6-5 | ASRVATRREAF
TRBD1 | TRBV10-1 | ASEVRDRGYEQY
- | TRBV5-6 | ASSLQGTYGYT
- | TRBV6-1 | ASSEGSSSYNEQF
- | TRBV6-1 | ASSASPGPGGNQPQH
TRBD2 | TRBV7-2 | ASSSTRGGNTDTQY
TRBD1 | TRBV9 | ASSVDGTGPGQPQH
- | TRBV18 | ASYGTLNTGELF
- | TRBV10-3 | AISATGRHGTDTQY
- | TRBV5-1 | ASSLGQANNYGYT
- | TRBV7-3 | ASSLKASRDTQY
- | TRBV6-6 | ASRLEYQETQY
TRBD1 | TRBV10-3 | ANRGGTGANVLT
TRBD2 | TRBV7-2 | ASSLGPRAGESYEQY
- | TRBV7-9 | ASSLRLAASYNEQF
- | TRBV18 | ASSPPGVSYNSPLH
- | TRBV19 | ASRQSSGNTIY
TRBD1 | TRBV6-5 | ASSYRDRVGYGYT
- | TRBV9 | ASSVLGGRQETQY
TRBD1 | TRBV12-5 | ASGPDRGLYEQY
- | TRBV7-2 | ASSPVQETQY
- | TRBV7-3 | ASSLGQNNEQF
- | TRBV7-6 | ASSLRANTEAF
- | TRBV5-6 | AIPYAQH
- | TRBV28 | ASSFLGVTGNTIY
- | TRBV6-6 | ASSYGGNTEAF
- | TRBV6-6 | ASTLHGGGYEQY
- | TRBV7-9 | ASSRGRDQPQH
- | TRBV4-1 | ASSQEGTGREGGYT
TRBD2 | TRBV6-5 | ASSYGGVSDTQY
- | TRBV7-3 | ASSSQGELRGEQF
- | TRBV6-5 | ASYSPSASYEQY
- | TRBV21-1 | ASTNRASITFMNTEAF
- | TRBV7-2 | ASSLASLTLNYGYT